This passage covers 21 T cell receptor beta chains from one sample sequenced in a study of human T cells and chemical hapten exposure (dated by TCRdb to the early 2020s). The receptor library was made with RACE. TCRdb lists the instrument as NextSeq 500. Through fastp at Q25 and MiXCR, TCRdb rebuilt clones from the public reads, retaining in-frame beta chains. Every CDR3 protein is listed once, alongside the most common genes and DNA of its rows. The sample table holds fewer than 400,000 distinct CDR3 sequences, of which around 7% were seen once. The ten biggest clones cover 7.5% to 8.5% of the sample. According to the study, the label for this sample's time point signals: patch test 1, 2 weeks after DPC sensitization. This specimen's treatment or condition label, per the study, means: therapeutic diphenylcyclopropenone sensitization with weekly scalp DPC. Sequenced material: whole blood, taken in connection with sensitization to the hapten diphenylcyclopropenone (DPC). Receptors were obtained from a woman younger than 35 with alopecia areata. Some clones in this sample may be carry-over from other donors' samples.

This chain uses TRBV7-3 with TRBJ1-4; a weak D match, TRBD1 (6 bases). The CDR3 length is 12 residues. Per the germline V gene, CDR1 is SGHTA and CDR2 is FQGTGA. The V gene lost 8 bases and the J gene lost 5 bases, with 9 bases spanning the gap. The DNA of the CDR3 is TGTGCCAGCGCGGACAGAAATGAAAAACTGTTTTTT. Its protein is CASADRNEKLFF.

V gene TRBV12-3 or TRBV12-4 combines with J gene TRBJ1-2; D is undetermined. The CDR3 is 12 residues long. V lost 6 bases, J lost 7 bases, and 12 bases lay in between. This chain's CDR3 is CASSPDTGGYTF. The CDR3 coding sequence is TGTGCCAGCAGCCCCGACACCGGTGGCTACACCTTC.

The DNA of the CDR3 is TGTGCCAGCAGTTTTTTGGGATCTAGCACAGATACGCAGTATTTT. Its protein is CASSFLGSSTDTQYF. The rearrangement links TRBV28 to TRBJ2-3; D gene ambiguous. Trimming shortened V by 3 bases and J by 0 bases, and 10 bases separated the two germline ends. This CDR3 is 15 amino acids long. Germline assignment: CDR1 MDHEN and CDR2 SYDVKM.

In its sample, this clonotype was seen a few times. This chain uses TRBV18 with TRBJ2-2; no definite D call. The ends were cut back, 6 bases at V and 1 base at J, with 12 bases in the middle. Germline V lookup: CDR1 KGHSH, CDR2 LQKENI. There are 15 residues in the CDR3. CDR3 nucleotides: TGTGCCAGCTCTCCCTCCCCAGAGAACACCGGGGAGCTGTTTTTT. Translation: CASSPSPENTGELFF.

This clonotype was counted many times. The gene calls are TRBV20-1 and TRBJ2-7; the match to TRBD2 covers 13 bases. Germline V CDR1 and CDR2: DFQATT, SNEGSKA (reference sequence). V trimming: 3 bases; J trimming: 4 bases; junction bases outside the gene matches: 9. The CDR3 covers 16 residues. The CDR3 sequence is CSASKLAGGPGYEQYF. The CDR3 DNA reads as TGCAGTGCTAGTAAACTAGCGGGGGGGCCCGGGTACGAGCAGTACTTC.

The rearrangement joins TRBV11-2 to TRBJ1-3, with TRBD1 matching over 7 bases. Trimming cost V 4 bases and J 4 bases; bases outside gene matches: 4. There are 14 residues in the CDR3. CDR1 and CDR2 (germline): SGHAT, FQNNGV. The CDR3 bases are TGTGCCAGCAGCTCCCGGGACAGCGGAAACACCATATATTTT. This gives the protein CASSSRDSGNTIYF.

This clonotype appeared many times. The chain links TRBV7-2 to TRBJ1-5; D ambiguous. Per germline, CDR1 SGHTA and CDR2 FQGNSA. CDR3 length equals 14 residues. Trimming took off 4 bases at V and 0 bases at J, with 7 bases between the two ends. Here the CDR3 DNA reads TGTGCCAGCAGCTCACCCTATAGCAATCAGCCCCAGCATTTT. It is translated as CASSSPYSNQPQHF. The entire variable domain, with the rest obtained from reference TRBV7-2 and TRBJ1-5, is as follows: GAGVSQSPSNKVTEKGKDVELRCDPISGHTALYWYRQSLGQGLEFLIYFQGNSAPDKSGLPSDRFSAERTGGSVSTLTIQRTQQEDSAVYLCASSSPYSNQPQHFGDGTRLSIL.

The chain carries TRBV7-8 and TRBJ1-1; D not resolved. The CDR3 is made up of 12 amino acids. Germline loops: CDR1 SGHVS, CDR2 FQNEAQ. Trimming took off 5 bases at V and 8 bases at J, with 12 bases between the two ends. The CDR3: CASSPHGEEAFF. As DNA, the CDR3 is TGTGCCAGCAGCCCACACGGGGAAGAAGCTTTCTTT.

The table lists this clonotype with a few counts. The chain carries TRBV7-9 and TRBJ2-4, with a possible D match to TRBD1 (6 bases). V lost 4 bases to trimming and J lost 0 bases, with 13 bases between them. Looked up from germline, CDR1 is SEHNR and CDR2 is FQNEAQ (reference sequence). CDR3 length: 16 residues. CDR3 residues: CASSSTGTLAKNIQYF. For the CDR3, the DNA is TGTGCCAGCAGCTCGACCGGGACATTAGCCAAAAACATTCAGTACTTC.

This clonotype was detected a few times. V and J are TRBV5-6 and TRBJ1-5; a possible D gene is TRBD1 (5 bases). The CDR3 sequence is 16 residues long. Trimming left V 1 base short and J 7 bases short, with 18 bases between. Germline V gene sequence: CDR1 SGHDT, CDR2 YYEEEE. DNA of the CDR3: TGTGCCAGCAGCTTGTCGGCCAGGGAGTCCGACCAGCCCCAGCATTTT. Translation: CASSLSARESDQPQHF.

This clonotype was counted only a few times. CDR3 in amino acids: CASGLVGPAGTGELFF. The CDR3, as DNA: TGTGCTAGTGGTTTGGTAGGACCGGCTGGAACCGGGGAGCTGTTTTTT. The V call is TRBV12-5, the J call TRBJ2-2, with D unresolved. Germline V gene data show CDR1 as LGHNT and CDR2 as FRNRAP. This CDR3 is 16 amino acids long. V gave up 0 bases and J gave up 5 bases, with 13 bases separating them.

This clonotype was seen repeatedly, ten times or more. V usage is TRBV7-7 and J usage is TRBJ2-2; 8 bases agree with TRBD2. Germline loops: CDR1 SSHAT, CDR2 FNYEAQ (reference sequence). CDR3 length: 19 amino acids. CDR3 region: CASRAVPGGGRMNTGELFF. The CDR3 DNA sequence: TGTGCTAGCCGGGCCGTCCCGGGAGGGGGACGGATGAACACCGGGGAGCTGTTTTTT.

The rearrangement joins TRBV27 to TRBJ1-1; maybe TRBD1 (5 bases). V dropped 7 bases and J dropped 5 bases, with 17 bases sitting between them. CDR3 size: 14 residues. Germline V gene sequence: CDR1 MNHEY, CDR2 SMNVEV (reference sequence). The CDR3 region has the DNA TGTGCCAGCATTTCAGGGTCCTTCGGGACTGAAGCTTTCTTT. Translation: CASISGSFGTEAFF.

The chain is built from TRBV2 and TRBJ1-3, with 8 bases fitting TRBD1. CDR1 and CDR2 (germline): SNHLY, FYNNEI. CDR3 size: 18 residues. Losses at the gene ends were 0 bases for V and 0 bases for J; bases not matched to a gene: 7. DNA for the CDR3: TGTGCCAGCAGTGAAGCGCTACCTGGACAGGGCTCTGGAAACACCATATATTTT. Its translation is CASSEALPGQGSGNTIYF. The variable domain in full, with the rest retrieved from reference TRBV2 and TRBJ1-3, is EPEVTQTPSHQVTQMGQEVILRCVPISNHLYFYWYRQILGQKVEFLVSFYNNEISEKSEIFDDQFSVERPDGSNFTLKIRSTKLEDSAMYFCASSEALPGQGSGNTIYFGEGSWLTVV.

This clonotype was picked up a small number of times. The chain has TRBV7-9 and TRBJ1-4; TRBD1 aligns across 7 bases. The junction had 4 bases not matched to a gene; V was cut back by 1 base and J by 5 bases. CDR3 size: 15 residues. Per the germline V gene, CDR1 is SEHNR and CDR2 is FQNEAQ (reference sequence). As DNA, the CDR3 is TGTGCCAGCAGCTTAGGGGACAGTCAAAATGAAAAACTGTTTTTT. This translates into CASSLGDSQNEKLFF.

This clonotype has at least ten counts. This chain links TRBV25-1 with TRBJ2-2; 11 bases map to TRBD2. This CDR3 spans 14 amino acids. Germline CDR1 and CDR2: MGHDK and SYGVNS. The J segment lost 4 bases and the V segment lost 6 bases, leaving 1 base of the junction unmatched. The CDR3 region is CASRGLAVTGELFF. The CDR3 nucleotides read TGTGCCAGCAGGGGACTAGCGGTCACCGGGGAGCTGTTTTTT.

At least ten counts were recorded for this clonotype. The chain is built from TRBV12-3 or TRBV12-4 and TRBJ2-3; 9 positions agree with TRBD1. J gave up 4 bases and V 4 bases, and 3 bases lay outside the gene matches. The CDR3 sequence is 14 residues long. As DNA, the CDR3 is TGTGCCAGCAGTTCCCGGGACAGGGCAGATACGCAGTATTTT. Its protein product is CASSSRDRADTQYF.

There are many counts of this clonotype. This rearrangement joins TRBV7-8 to TRBJ2-6; unclear D gene. This CDR3 is built from 14 residues. Trimming shortened V by 5 bases and J by 1 base, and 6 bases separated the two germline ends. Germline V CDR1 and CDR2: SGHVS, FQNEAQ. The CDR3 region has the DNA TGTGCCAGCAGCGACAAGTCTGGGGCCAACGTCCTGACTTTC. Translated, it gives CASSDKSGANVLTF.

This clonotype was counted many times. The chain employs TRBV5-6 and TRBJ2-5; the D gene could be TRBD1 or TRBD2 (5 bases each). CDR3 length: 14 residues. Germline assignment: CDR1 SGHDT and CDR2 YYEEEE. The germline V and J ends were trimmed by 0 bases and 3 bases, with 9 bases remaining between them. This CDR3 is CASSLDGAKETQYF. In DNA form, the CDR3 reads TGTGCCAGCAGCTTGGACGGGGCCAAAGAGACCCAGTACTTC.

This clonotype was found a few times. The V call is TRBV28, the J call TRBJ2-5; D possibly corresponds to TRBD2 (6 bases). The CDR3 runs 13 residues. From germline, CDR1 is MDHEN and CDR2 SYDVKM. Trimming cost V 3 bases and J 7 bases, with 12 bases left between them. The CDR3 region is CASSLREGGTQYF. For the CDR3, the DNA is TGTGCCAGCAGTTTGCGAGAGGGAGGGACCCAGTACTTC.

This clonotype was seen more than once but under ten times. This chain joins TRBV4-3 and TRBJ1-2; 8 bases line up with TRBD1. J was trimmed by 13 bases and V by 0 bases; bases with no gene match: 4. Germline CDR1 is LGHNA and CDR2 is YSLEER. CDR3 length equals 12 residues. The CDR3: CASSQDRQGATF. CDR3 nucleotide sequence: TGCGCCAGCAGCCAAGATCGCCAGGGGGCCACCTTC.